This T cell receptor (beta chain) was found in a study of shared clonotypes between healthy human individuals (TCRdb year 2020). For the wider study: Two women and a few men aged 18 to 49 years were included in the cohort. For each donor, CD4 naive and CD4 memory were each given three plates, CD8 naive was given two plates, and CD8 memory was given one plate. Leukapheresis yielded between about 0.94 and 10 billion PBMCs per donor. To estimate repertoire size and how much clonotypes are shared between individuals, the study performed deep sequencing of blood TCR repertoires from about five healthy adults. Libraries were prepared and TCR repertoires were sequenced by different laboratories using diverse techniques, in order to increase sequencing depth and limit assay-specific biases. The study at large found these results: Pairwise subsampling led to the expectation that sequencing depth would affect the degree of clonotype sharing among donors. Across a few donors, about 5.2% of naive CD4, roughly 3.5% of naive CD8, about 2% of memory CD4, and about 0.4% of memory CD8 clonotypes were shared. Incomplete sequencing was indicated by rarefaction of sorted-subset datasets, despite the large sequencing depth. Estimated clonotype richness was generally larger for naive than for memory subsets. Compared with non-shared clonotypes, the clonotypes found in all four sorted-subset donors had higher generation probabilities. The small number of donors limited the genetic and exposure-history diversity represented. Sampling was restricted to blood, and TCR repertoires in tissue are likely to differ from TCR repertoires in blood.

A word on this clone: Which antigen it targets is not known. Per-nucleotide qualities are absent, and no much larger clonotype sits a single base away.

The donors were healthy, HIV-negative adults who had no recently reported acute infections or vaccinations. All donors were Caucasian adults living in Nashville, Tennessee, USA. CD4+ T cells were enriched through magnetic negative selection, after which naive cells were positively selected on CD45RA and the remaining negative fraction served as the memory subset. Blood was collected by leukapheresis, and PBMCs were isolated by Ficoll-Histopaque density gradient centrifugation and then cryopreserved in liquid nitrogen vapor phase. Analytical flow cytometry was used to check the purity and quantity of each magnetically sorted T cell population. Genomic DNA was isolated from every sorted fraction and measured by UV absorbance on a Nanodrop 2000c. Using the deep immunoSEQ assay, TCR CDR3 regions were amplified from genomic DNA by multiplex PCR. Extracted genomic DNA from each cell subset was distributed evenly across all wells of several immunoSEQ 96-well plates, and each plate was treated as a replicate. For sorted subsets, around 200 ng genomic DNA, equal to 25,000 to 35,000 T cell genomes, was loaded into each replicate PCR. Purified libraries were measured with a Qubit 3.0 fluorometer, size-checked on a Bioanalyzer 2100, and measured again with the KAPA Library Quantification kit. Every immunoSEQ 96-well plate was sequenced on a separate single-read 150-cycle Illumina NextSeq 550 flow cell. Per the source publication's procedure: Because the immunoSEQ output held only junctional sequences and lacked quality scores, the filtering could not match the filtering applied to full-length reads. Sequences were annotated with PyIR, a Python wrapper for IgBLAST v1.9, and V/J genes and CDR3 were assigned using IMGT germline references. Reads were filtered out if the reads had weak V/J assignments (E-value above 1e-6), no CDR3, stop codons, out-of-frame junctions, or ambiguous translated residues. A V3J clonotype was defined by an identical inferred V gene, J gene, and CDR3 amino acid sequence. Percentage overlap between repertoires was computed as shared unique clonotypes divided by the size of the smaller repertoire. RTK rarefaction, the Chao1 estimator, and Recon v2.1 estimates of unobserved clonotypes were used to assess repertoire richness. For all TCRbeta clonotypes obtained by the gDNA method from a few donors, generation probabilities were computed with OLGA. The source is immuneACCESS, and TCRdb retained only in-frame sequences with V and J called. Part of the clones is not carried over; for the studies checked, unresolved V genes explain less than half of this, and the remainder is unexplained. V and J calls and clone size are copied from that table; D and trimming were computed from the DNA. The table for this sample lists about 980,000 clones; over 60% of them were counted only once. Over 1.3% of the sample lies in the top ten.

The sequencing sample was made of memory CD4+ T cells sorted from blood. The meaning of the sample's cell subset or site label: CD45RA-negative fraction. This TCR was recovered from a man aged 18-30 years in good health.

The CDR3 loop reads CASSPMGQGPPGANVLTF. DNA sequence: TGCGCCAGCAGCCCGATGGGGCAGGGACCCCCCGGGGCCAACGTCCTGACTTTC. This receptor chain uses TRBV5-1 and TRBJ2-6; the D gene is possibly TRBD1 or TRBD2, each agreeing over 5 bases. The germline V gene specifies SGHRS as CDR1 and YFSETQ as CDR2. From its cysteine to its phenylalanine, the CDR3 spans 18 amino acids. Solely the CDR3 DNA is kept, with 54 bases framed from the first base. V is shortened by 4 bases, J by 4 bases, and the region joining them spans 21 bases.